This T cell receptor (beta chain) was sequenced during a study of post-analysis software for immune sequencing data. In the study overall: Included courses were relapsing-remitting and secondary progressive multiple sclerosis; progressive-relapsing multiple sclerosis was also included. Study findings and constraints: When patients were compared with controls, roughly five TRBV segments were more frequent, TRBV5-6, TRBV5-1 and TRBV20-1 among them. Significantly lower normalized Chao1 diversity was found in patients with multiple sclerosis relative to controls.

Points on this clonotype: Its antigen is currently unknown. A much bigger clone sits one base away, suggesting this may be a read error.

Unique-molecular-identifier-tagged TCR beta cDNA libraries were used. There were about 0.85 to 11 million T cells, and 450,000 to 550,000 cDNA molecules came from them. Each CDR3 protein is one row after TCRdb ran MiXCR on the PCR reads. The repertoire has roughly 600,000 distinct CDR3 sequences, around 47% of them found once; the top ten carry more than 1.5%. Per the germline V gene, CDR1 is MNHNS and CDR2 is SASEGT. This CDR3 comprises 16 residues. The sequenced material came from blood. The TCR comes from a girl aged 10-17 years with multiple sclerosis. The chain is built from TRBV6-1 and TRBJ2-1, with TRBD2 matching over 10 bases. The CDR3 sequence is CASTSPSGSSYNQQFF. CDR3 DNA sequence: TGTGCCAGCACAAGTCCTAGCGGGAGCTCCTACAATCAGCAGTTCTTC.